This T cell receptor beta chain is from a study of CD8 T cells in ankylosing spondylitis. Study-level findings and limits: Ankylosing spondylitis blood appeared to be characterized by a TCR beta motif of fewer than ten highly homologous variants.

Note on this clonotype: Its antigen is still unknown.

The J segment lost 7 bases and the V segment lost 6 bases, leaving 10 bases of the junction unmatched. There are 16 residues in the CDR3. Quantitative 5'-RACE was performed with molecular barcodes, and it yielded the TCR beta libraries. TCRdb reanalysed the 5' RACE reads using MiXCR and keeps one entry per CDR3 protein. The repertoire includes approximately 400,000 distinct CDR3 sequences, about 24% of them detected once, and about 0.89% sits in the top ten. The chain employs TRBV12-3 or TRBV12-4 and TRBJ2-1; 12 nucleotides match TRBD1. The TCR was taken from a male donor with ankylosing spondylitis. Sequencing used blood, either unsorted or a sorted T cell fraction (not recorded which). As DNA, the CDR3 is TGTGCCAGCAGCCCTTCCGGGACAGGGGGCAGGAATGAGCAGTTCTTC. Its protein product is CASSPSGTGGRNEQFF.